This T cell receptor (beta chain) stems from a study of T cell repertoires in cytomegalovirus infection (dated by TCRdb to between 2018 and 2020). Some background on the complete study: The peptide stimulations were aimed at well-studied HLA-B-restricted epitopes as well as recently identified HLA-C-restricted CMV epitopes, whose presentation resists viral immunomodulation. Because public TCR beta signatures pointed to carriage of CMV infection together with the matching HLA type, the HLA type of each donor mattered for the analysis. General findings and caveats noted by the study authors: In the ex vivo response, HLA-C-restricted CMV-specific TCR beta clonotypes were dominant, and in two of eight donors the single most frequent clonotype came from this HLA-C-restricted group. Carriers of CMV infection plus the relevant HLA type were discriminated by the cumulative frequency of public TCR beta family members in the study cohort and in an independent roughly 400-donor cohort.

As regards this clonotype: What this receptor recognizes is not known. Base qualities are not provided; no much larger clone lies one nucleotide away.

From the cysteine up to the phenylalanine, the CDR3 has a length of 14 residues. The CDR3 DNA has 42 bases and is translated from base 1. CDR1 and CDR2, looked up from the germline V gene (reference sequence), are LNHDA and SQIVND. For this chain, trimming is 2 bases at the V end and 4 bases at the J end, and the number of junction bases without a gene match is 2. These reads were obtained on an Illumina HiSeq 1500. The public sequencing data were trimmed at Q25 with fastp and processed into clonotypes with MiXCR by TCRdb, which kept only in-frame beta chains. A single entry per CDR3 protein holds the most common genes and DNA from its merged rows. The sample yields 300,000 or so distinct CDR3 sequences; approximately 25% were counted once. The ten largest clones take up approximately 12% of the sample. This sample's treatment or condition label indicates: in vitro stimulation with specific CMV peptide epitopes to enrich CMV-specific T cells.

The sequences come from cultured PBMCs, collected from culture after CMV antigen stimulation. This TCR was recovered from a human donor in good health (CMV status not recorded). Some clones in this sample may be carry-over from other donors' samples. Recombination joined TRBV19 with TRBJ2-1; TRBD2 fits 7 bases in the junction. The CDR3 sequence is CASSILAEYNEQFF. The DNA reads TGTGCCAGTAGTATACTAGCGGAGTACAATGAGCAGTTCTTC.